This T cell receptor beta chain is from a study of blood T cells in healthy people across ages. Germline-derived CDR1 and CDR2 are SGHTA and FQGNSA. Trimming cost V 5 bases and J 6 bases; bases outside gene matches: 6. This CDR3 has 15 amino acids. This clonotype was seen only a few times. A J-beta primer mix and a sample-barcoded 5' primer were used in a second PCR of roughly 6 to 11 cycles. Each CDR3 protein is one row after TCRdb ran MiXCR on the 5' RACE reads. Found here are fewer than 800,000 distinct CDR3 sequences, roughly 20% of them singletons; the top ten hold 3% to 4%. Russia was home to the donors, healthy Caucasian individuals aged roughly 6 to 100. Each sample yielded at least 5.5 micrograms of PBMC total RNA.

Sequencing input: blood. This TCR was recovered from a man between 65 and 85 years old in good health. V usage is TRBV7-2 and J usage is TRBJ1-6; 8 nucleotides align to TRBD1. Here the CDR3 DNA reads TGTGCCAGCAGCCCCCCGGGACAGGCTAATTCACCCCTCCACTTT. Protein product: CASSPPGQANSPLHF.